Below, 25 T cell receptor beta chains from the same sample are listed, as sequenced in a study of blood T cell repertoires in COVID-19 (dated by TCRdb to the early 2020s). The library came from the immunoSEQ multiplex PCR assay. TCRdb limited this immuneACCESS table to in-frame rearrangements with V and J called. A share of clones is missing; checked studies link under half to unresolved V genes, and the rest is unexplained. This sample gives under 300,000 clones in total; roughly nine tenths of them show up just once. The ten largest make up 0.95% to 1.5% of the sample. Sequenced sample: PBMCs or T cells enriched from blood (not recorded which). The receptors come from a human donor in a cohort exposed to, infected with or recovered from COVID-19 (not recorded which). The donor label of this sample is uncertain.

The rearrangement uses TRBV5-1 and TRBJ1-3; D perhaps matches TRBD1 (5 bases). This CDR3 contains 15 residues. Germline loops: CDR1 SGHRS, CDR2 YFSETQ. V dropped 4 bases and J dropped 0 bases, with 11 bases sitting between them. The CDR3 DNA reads TGCGCCAGCAGCAGGGGAGGAGACTCTGGAAACACCATATATTTT. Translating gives CASSRGGDSGNTIYF.

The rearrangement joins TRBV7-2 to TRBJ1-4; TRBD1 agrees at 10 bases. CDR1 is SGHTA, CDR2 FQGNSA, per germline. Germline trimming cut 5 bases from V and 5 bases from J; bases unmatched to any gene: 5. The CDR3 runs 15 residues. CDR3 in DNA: TGTGCCAGCAGCCCCGACAGGGGGCGGAATGAAAAACTGTTTTTT. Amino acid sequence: CASSPDRGRNEKLFF.

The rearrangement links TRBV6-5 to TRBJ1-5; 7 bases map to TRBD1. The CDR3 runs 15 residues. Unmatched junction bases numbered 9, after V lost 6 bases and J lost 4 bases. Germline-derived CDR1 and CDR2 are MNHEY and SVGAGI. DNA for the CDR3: TGTGCCAGCAGCGTAGGACAGGTTGGGAATCAGCCCCAGCATTTT. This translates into CASSVGQVGNQPQHF.

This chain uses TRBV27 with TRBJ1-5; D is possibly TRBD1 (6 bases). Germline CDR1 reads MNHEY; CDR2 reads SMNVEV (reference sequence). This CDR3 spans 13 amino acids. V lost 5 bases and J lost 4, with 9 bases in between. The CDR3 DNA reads TGTGCCAGCAGTCCCGGGACAAATCAGCCCCAGCATTTT. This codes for CASSPGTNQPQHF.

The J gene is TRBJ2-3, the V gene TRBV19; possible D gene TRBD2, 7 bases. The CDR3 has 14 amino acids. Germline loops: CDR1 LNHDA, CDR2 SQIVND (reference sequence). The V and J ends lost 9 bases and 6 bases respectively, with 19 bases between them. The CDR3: CASSPGGPGDTQYF. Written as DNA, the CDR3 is TGTGCCAGCTCCCCCGGGGGGCCGGGGGATACGCAGTATTTT.

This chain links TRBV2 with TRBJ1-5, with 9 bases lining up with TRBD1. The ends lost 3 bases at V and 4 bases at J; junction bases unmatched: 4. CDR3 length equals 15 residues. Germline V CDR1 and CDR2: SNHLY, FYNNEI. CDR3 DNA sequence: TGTGCCAGCAGTGAGATGACAGGGGGTAATCAGCCCCAGCATTTT. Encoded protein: CASSEMTGGNQPQHF.

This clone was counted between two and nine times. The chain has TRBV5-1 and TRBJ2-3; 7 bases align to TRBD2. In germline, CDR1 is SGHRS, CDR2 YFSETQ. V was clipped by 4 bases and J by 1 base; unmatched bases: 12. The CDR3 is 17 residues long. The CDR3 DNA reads TGCGCCAGCAGCCCGGGCCTGGGCGGGGGAGGCACAGATACGCAGTATTTT. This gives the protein CASSPGLGGGGTDTQYF.

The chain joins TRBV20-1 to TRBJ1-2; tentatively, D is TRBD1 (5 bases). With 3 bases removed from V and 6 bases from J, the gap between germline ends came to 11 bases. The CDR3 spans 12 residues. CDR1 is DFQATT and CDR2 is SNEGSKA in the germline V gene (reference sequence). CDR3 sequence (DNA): TGCAGTGCTAGTCCGCAGGGCGATGGCTACACCTTC. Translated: CSASPQGDGYTF.

CDR3 protein: CAIRGGTGGESPLHF. In nucleotides, the CDR3 is TGTGCCATCAGGGGGGGGACAGGGGGCGAATCACCCCTCCACTTT. The chain employs TRBV10-3 and TRBJ1-6, with TRBD1 identical over 12 bases. The CDR3 covers 15 residues. The germline V gene encodes CDR1 ENHRY and CDR2 SYGVKD. The junction had 7 bases not matched to a gene; V was cut back by 6 bases and J by 10 bases.

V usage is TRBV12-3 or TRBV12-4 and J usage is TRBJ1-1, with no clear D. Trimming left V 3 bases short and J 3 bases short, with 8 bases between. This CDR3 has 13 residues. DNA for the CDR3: TGTGCCAGCAGTTTTGGTCGGGACACTGAAGCTTTCTTT. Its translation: CASSFGRDTEAFF.

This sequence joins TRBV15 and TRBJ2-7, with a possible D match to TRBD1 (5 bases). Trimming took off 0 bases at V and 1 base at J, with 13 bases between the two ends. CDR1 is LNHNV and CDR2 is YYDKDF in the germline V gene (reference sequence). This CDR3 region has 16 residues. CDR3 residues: CATSRDRGRESYEQYF. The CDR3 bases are TGTGCCACCAGCAGAGATCGTGGCAGGGAATCCTACGAGCAGTACTTC.

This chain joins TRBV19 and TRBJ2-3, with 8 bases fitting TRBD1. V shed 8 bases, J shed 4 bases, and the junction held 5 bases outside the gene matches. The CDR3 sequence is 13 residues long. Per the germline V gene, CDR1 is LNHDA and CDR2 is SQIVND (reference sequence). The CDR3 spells CASARGPADTQYF. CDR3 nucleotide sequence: TGTGCCAGTGCCAGGGGGCCTGCAGATACGCAGTATTTT.

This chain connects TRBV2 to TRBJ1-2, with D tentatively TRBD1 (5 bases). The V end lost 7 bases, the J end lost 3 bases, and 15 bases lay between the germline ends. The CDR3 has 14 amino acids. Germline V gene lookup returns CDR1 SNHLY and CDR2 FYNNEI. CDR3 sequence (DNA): TGTGCCAGCACCGAGCGGGGCAGGTACTATGGCTACACCTTC. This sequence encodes CASTERGRYYGYTF.

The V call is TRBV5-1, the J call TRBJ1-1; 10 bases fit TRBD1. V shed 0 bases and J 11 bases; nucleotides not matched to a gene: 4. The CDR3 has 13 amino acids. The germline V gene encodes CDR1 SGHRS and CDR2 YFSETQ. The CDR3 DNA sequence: TGCGCCAGCAGCTTGGGACAGGGGGCGAGGGCTTTCTTT. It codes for CASSLGQGARAFF.

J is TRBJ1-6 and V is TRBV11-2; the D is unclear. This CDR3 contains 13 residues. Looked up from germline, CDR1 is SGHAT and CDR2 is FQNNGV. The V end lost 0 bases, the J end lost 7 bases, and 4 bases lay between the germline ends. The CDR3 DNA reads TGTGCCAGCAGCTTAGATGTAAATTCACCCCTCCACTTT. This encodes CASSLDVNSPLHF. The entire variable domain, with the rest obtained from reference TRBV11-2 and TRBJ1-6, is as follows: EAGVAQSPRYKIIEKRQSVAFWCNPISGHATLYWYQQILGQGPKLLIQFQNNGVVDDSQLPKDRFSAERLKGVDSTLKIQPAKLEDSAVYLCASSLDVNSPLHFGNGTRLTVT.

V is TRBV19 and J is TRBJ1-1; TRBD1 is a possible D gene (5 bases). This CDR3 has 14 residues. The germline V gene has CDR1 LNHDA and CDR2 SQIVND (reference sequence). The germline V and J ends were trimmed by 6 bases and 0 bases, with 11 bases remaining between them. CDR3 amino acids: CASSSGSMNTEAFF. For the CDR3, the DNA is TGTGCCAGTAGCTCAGGGTCCATGAACACTGAAGCTTTCTTT.

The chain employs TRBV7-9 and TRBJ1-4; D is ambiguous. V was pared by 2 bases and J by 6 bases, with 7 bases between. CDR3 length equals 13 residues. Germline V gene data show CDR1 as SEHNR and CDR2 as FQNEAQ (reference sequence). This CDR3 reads CASSLNADEKLFF. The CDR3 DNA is TGTGCCAGCAGCTTAAATGCGGATGAAAAACTGTTTTTT.

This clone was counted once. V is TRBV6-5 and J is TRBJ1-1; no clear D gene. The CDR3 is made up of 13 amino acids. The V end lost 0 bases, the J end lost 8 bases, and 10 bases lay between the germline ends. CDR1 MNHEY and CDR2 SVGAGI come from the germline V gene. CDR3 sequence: CASSYSGEWEAFF. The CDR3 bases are TGTGCCAGCAGTTACTCAGGAGAGTGGGAAGCTTTCTTT.

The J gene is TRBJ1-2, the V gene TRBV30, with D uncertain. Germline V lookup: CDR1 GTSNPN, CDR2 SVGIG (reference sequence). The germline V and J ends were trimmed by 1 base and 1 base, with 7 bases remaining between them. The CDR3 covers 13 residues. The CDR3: CAWSAADNYGYTF. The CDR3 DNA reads TGTGCCTGGAGTGCTGCAGATAACTATGGCTACACCTTC.

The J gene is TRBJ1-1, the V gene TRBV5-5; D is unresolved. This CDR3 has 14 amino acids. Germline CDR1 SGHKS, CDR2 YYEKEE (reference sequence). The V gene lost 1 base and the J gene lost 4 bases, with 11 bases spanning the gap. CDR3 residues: CASSLWSTGTEAFF. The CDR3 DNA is TGTGCCAGCAGCTTGTGGTCCACGGGCACTGAAGCTTTCTTT.

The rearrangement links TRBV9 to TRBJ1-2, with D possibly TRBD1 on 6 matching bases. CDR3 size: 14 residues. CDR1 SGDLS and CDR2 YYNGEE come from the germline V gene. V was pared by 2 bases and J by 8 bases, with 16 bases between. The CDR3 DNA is TGTGCCAGCAGCGTTTTGGGACACATGGAGGGCTACACCTTC. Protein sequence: CASSVLGHMEGYTF.

This CDR3 is CAWSLRHEILEAFF. In nucleotides, the CDR3 is TGTGCCTGGAGCCTGAGACACGAGATCCTTGAAGCTTTCTTT. The chain has TRBV30 and TRBJ1-1; D uncertain. CDR1 and CDR2 (germline): GTSNPN, SVGIG (reference sequence). This CDR3 region has 14 residues. V dropped 3 bases and J dropped 7 bases, with 18 bases sitting between them.

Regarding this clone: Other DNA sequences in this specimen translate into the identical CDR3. CDR3 DNA sequence: TGTGCCAGCAGCGTGGGCCAGGGCGGCACAGATACGCAGTATTTT. Translating gives CASSVGQGGTDTQYF. The chain uses TRBV9 and TRBJ2-3; D possibly corresponds to TRBD1 (5 bases). The CDR3 length is 15 residues. CDR1 and CDR2 (germline): SGDLS, YYNGEE. Trimming took 2 bases from V and 1 from J, leaving 11 bases between them.

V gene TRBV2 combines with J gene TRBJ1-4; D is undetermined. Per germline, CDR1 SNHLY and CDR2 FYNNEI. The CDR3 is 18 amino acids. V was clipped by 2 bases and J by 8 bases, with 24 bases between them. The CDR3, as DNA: TGTGCCAGCAGTGAACCCGTCGGGGTCGTCATTCCATGGGAAAAACTGTTTTTT. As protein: CASSEPVGVVIPWEKLFF.

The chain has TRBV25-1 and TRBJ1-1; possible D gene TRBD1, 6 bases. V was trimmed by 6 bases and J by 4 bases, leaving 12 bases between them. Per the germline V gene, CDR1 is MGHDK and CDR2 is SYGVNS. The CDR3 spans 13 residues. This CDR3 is CASRGLQGTEAFF. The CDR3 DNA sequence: TGTGCCAGCAGGGGTTTACAGGGCACTGAAGCTTTCTTT. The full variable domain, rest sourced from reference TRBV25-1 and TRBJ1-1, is EADIYQTPRYLVIGTGKKITLECSQTMGHDKMYWYQQDPGMELHLIHYSYGVNSTEKGDLSSESTVSRIRTEHFPLTLESARPSHTSQYLCASRGLQGTEAFFGQGTRLTVV.